This T cell receptor (beta chain) derives from a study of T-cell memory formation after mild COVID-19. Overall study findings and caveats: Whether day 37 second-wave clones are SARS-CoV-2-specific was not confirmed. CD4/CD8 balance held among clones contracting day 15 to 85, and later expanders leaned CD4+. Some clones that responded were present in memory (sampled pre-infection), which suggests cross-reactive memory joined. CD8+ contracting clones occupied EMRA, while CD4+ ones occupied mainly CM and EM.

TCRdb re-called the 5' RACE reads through MiXCR, storing one row per CDR3 protein. The table lists about 290,000 distinct CDR3 sequences, about a sixth of them singletons. The CDR3 is 14 residues long. Germline V lookup: CDR1 LNHNV, CDR2 YYDKDF (reference sequence). Deletions cut 2 bases from V and 5 bases from J, with 10 bases between. With respect to this clonotype: Its antigen is not known.

The gene calls are TRBV15 and TRBJ1-5, with TRBD1 as a possible D gene (6 bases). Sequencing was done on a sample of PBMCs or a T cell subset sorted from them (not recorded which). The source of this sequence is a man aged 18 to 30 who had mild COVID-19 (a few samples of this study predate the infection). Cell type and time point are not known. CDR3 DNA sequence: TGTGCCACCAGCAGAAGCGCAGGGGATCAGCCCCAGCATTTT. It codes for CATSRSAGDQPQHF.